The 24 T cell receptor beta chains presented below share a single source sample, sequenced in a study of CD8+ T cells in alopecia areata. On the basis of CD4, CD8alpha, NKG2D, NKG2ACE and other markers, pooled cutaneous lymph node cells were sorted. TCR sequencing used cDNA made by reverse transcription of extracted RNA. Measured with immunoSEQ multiplex PCR; TCRdb has only the in-frame clones, and not every one. In total the sample includes 200,000 to 300,000 clones, none of them seen once. The specimen sequenced was CD4+ T cells sorted from a lymph node. These receptors were taken from a C3H/HeJ mouse with alopecia areata. The strain's MHC haplotype is H2-k.

Turning to this clone: Gene names and germline match the mouse. The CDR3 end lies 4 residues beyond the end of the read and is filled in from the germline J gene. V gene TRBV19 combines with J gene TRBJ2-3; the match to TRBD1 covers 12 bases. This CDR3 region has 16 residues. Germline-derived CDR1 and CDR2 are FNHDT and SITEND (reference sequence). With V trimmed by 2 bases and J by 2 bases, 3 bases remained unmatched. The covered CDR3 bases are TGTGCCAGCAGTATGGGGACAGGGGGCGATGCAGAA. Protein sequence: CASSMGTGGDAE. The complete CDR3 reads CASSMGTGGDAETLYF.

This clone came up a few times. Gene names are the mouse ones. The read ends 4 residues early relative to the CDR3; the germline J gene fills the gap. Distinct nucleotide sequences in the sample also encode this CDR3. This sequence joins TRBV13-3 and TRBJ2-5; the D gene is possibly TRBD1 (6 bases). CDR3 length equals 14 residues. Per the germline V gene, CDR1 is NNHDY and CDR2 is SYVADS. Trimming removed 2 bases at V and 3 bases at J, with 10 bases between. The part of the CDR3 DNA that was read is TGTGCCAGCAGTGAAGGGGGAGCTCAAGAC. Translating it yields CASSEGGAQD. The complete CDR3 sequence is CASSEGGAQDTQYF.

This clone was seen at least ten times. The germline and genes are mouse ones. The CDR3 end is not reached by the read, which stops 4 residues before it; the germline J gene fills it in. The J gene is TRBJ1-1, the V gene TRBV29, with 7 bases lining up with TRBD1. The germline V gene encodes CDR1 MSHET and CDR2 SYDVDS. This CDR3 region has 12 residues. The CDR3 bases that were read are TGTGCTAGCAGTCCGGGACAGACA. It codes for CASSPGQT. The CDR3 in its entirety is CASSPGQTEVFF.

Only a few counts were recorded for this clone. The germline and genes are mouse ones. The read ends 4 residues early relative to the CDR3; the germline J gene fills the gap. The chain couples TRBV13-3 to TRBJ2-3, with TRBD2 identical over 11 bases. The CDR3 runs to 16 residues. The germline gives CDR1 NNHDY, CDR2 SYVADS. Germline trimming cut 5 bases from V and 1 base from J; bases unmatched to any gene: 6. Incomplete CDR3 DNA: TGTGCCAGCAGCCCACTGGGGGGGCGGGGTGCAGAA. Protein product: CASSPLGGRGAE. The CDR3, in full, reads CASSPLGGRGAETLYF.

A remark on this clone: Genes and germline come from the mouse. The CDR3 extends 4 residues past the end of the read, so its final part is completed from the germline J gene. This sequence joins TRBV1 and TRBJ2-7; maybe TRBD1 (6 bases). The CDR3 sequence is 13 residues long. Germline V gene lookup returns CDR1 NSQYPW and CDR2 LRSPGD (reference sequence). The CDR3 loop is CTCSAAQGNEQYF. Partial CDR3 DNA: TGCACCTGCAGTGCAGCCCAGGGGAAT.

This clone was picked up a small number of times. Mouse gene names and germline throughout. The read finishes 3 residues shy of the CDR3 end, and the germline J gene is used to complete it. The chain joins TRBV15 to TRBJ1-6; D perhaps matches TRBD1 (6 bases). TRBJ1-6 is flagged as an ORF with uncertain function. V lost 3 bases, J lost 3 bases, and 9 bases lay in between. The CDR3 has 15 residues. Germline V CDR1 and CDR2: SGHND, FRSKSL. Partial CDR3 DNA: TGTGCCAGCAGTTTGAGGGGGGGCTATAATTCGCCC. It codes for CASSLRGGYNSP. The CDR3 as a whole reads CASSLRGGYNSPLYF.

This clone came up a few times. The gene names given are mouse names. The CDR3 loop is CASRTDWGVQDTQYF. The DNA read from the CDR3 is TGTGCCAGCAGAACGGACTGGGGGGTCCAAGAC. V gene TRBV14 combines with J gene TRBJ2-5; 11 positions agree with TRBD2. The CDR3 is cut off 4 residues early in the read; its end comes from the germline J gene. V was clipped by 5 bases and J by 2 bases; unmatched bases: 4. The CDR3 loop spans 15 amino acids. CDR1 is SGHDT and CDR2 is FRDEAV in the germline V gene.

This clone was found a few times. Since a much larger clone is just one base distant, this may be a read error. All gene names here are mouse names. With the read ending 4 residues before the CDR3 end, the germline J gene is used to fill in that end. Other DNA sequences in this specimen translate into the identical CDR3. V and J are TRBV13-3 and TRBJ2-3; the match to TRBD2 covers 9 bases. Per the germline V gene, CDR1 is NNHDY and CDR2 is SYVADS. V shed 4 bases, J shed 0 bases, and the junction held 3 bases outside the gene matches. The CDR3 contains 15 residues. CDR3 DNA, as far as it was read: TGTGCCAGCAGTCGACTGGGGGCTAGTGCAGAA. It is translated as CASSRLGASAE. The full CDR3 reads CASSRLGASAETLYF.

For this clone: The listed genes are named as in mouse. The observed sequence ends 4 residues before the CDR3 terminus, with the missing tail filled in from the germline J gene. This chain connects TRBV31 to TRBJ2-2; TRBD2 aligns across 9 bases. Per the germline V gene, CDR1 is GKSSPN and CDR2 is SITVG. Trimming at V came to 0 bases and at J to 0 bases, leaving 2 bases not matched to a gene. This CDR3 comprises 16 residues. Incomplete CDR3 DNA: TGTGCCTGGAGTCTACCTGGGGGGGCAAACACCGGG. Amino acids: CAWSLPGGANTG. The whole CDR3 is CAWSLPGGANTGQLYF.

With regard to this clone: Gene names follow the mouse nomenclature. The read ends 4 residues before the CDR3 terminus; that terminus is restored from the germline J gene. The chain joins TRBV1 to TRBJ1-2; 9 positions agree with TRBD1. This CDR3 contains 16 residues. Germline V lookup: CDR1 NSQYPW, CDR2 LRSPGD (reference sequence). V lost 0 bases, J lost 4 bases, and 6 bases stayed unmatched. The part of the CDR3 DNA that was read is TGCACCTGCAGTGCAGAACAGGGGGCGCGAGGCTCC. As protein: CTCSAEQGARGS. The entire CDR3 sequence reads CTCSAEQGARGSDYTF.

Comments on this clone: The genes and germline here are from mouse. The read terminates 4 residues ahead of where the CDR3 ends, so the germline J gene completes it. The chain links TRBV13-1 to TRBJ2-1; D not certain. This CDR3 is 11 amino acids long. Germline V CDR1 and CDR2: NSHNY, SYGAGN. The DNA read from the CDR3 is TGTGCCAGCAGTGAGTTGGCT. Its protein is CASSELA. The whole CDR3 region reads CASSELAEQFF.

Remarks on this clone: The gene names given are mouse names. The missing CDR3 end, 4 residues past where the read stops, is filled in from the germline J gene. This rearrangement joins TRBV13-3 to TRBJ1-2; the D is unclear. Trimming took 4 bases from V and 0 from J, leaving 4 bases between them. The CDR3 consists of 12 residues. Germline V gene data show CDR1 as NNHDY and CDR2 as SYVADS. CDR3 DNA (partial): TGTGCCAGCAGTCTGGCAAACTCC. Its protein product is CASSLANS. The whole CDR3 sequence is CASSLANSDYTF.

This clone was picked up a small number of times. Gene labels here are mouse ones. The read ends 4 residues early relative to the CDR3; the germline J gene fills the gap. The gene calls are TRBV19 and TRBJ2-4; D remains ambiguous. Germline CDR1 is FNHDT and CDR2 is SITEND (reference sequence). There are 13 residues in the CDR3. Between the trimmed V and J ends, which lost 0 bases and 0 bases, there was a span of 2 bases. The CDR3 is CASSIVSQNTLYF. CDR3 DNA, as far as it was read: TGTGCCAGCAGTATAGTTAGTCAAAAC. The variable domain in full, with the rest retrieved from reference TRBV19 and TRBJ2-4, is GGIITQTPKFLIGQEGQKLTLKCQQNFNHDTMYWYRQDSGKGLRLIYYSITENDLQKGDLSEGYDASREKKSSFSLTVTSAQKNEMAVFLCASSIVSQNTLYFGAGTRLSVL.

On this clone: The gene names here belong to mouse. The read stops 4 residues short of the end of the CDR3; the missing end is completed from the germline J gene. This chain connects TRBV31 to TRBJ2-3; 10 bases fit TRBD2. The CDR3 spans 15 residues. The V and J ends lost 3 bases and 0 bases, in that order; junction bases with no gene match: 3. In germline, CDR1 is GKSSPN, CDR2 SITVG. CDR3 DNA, as far as it was read: TGTGCCTGGAGGCTGGGACTGGGGAGTGCAGAA. Translated: CAWRLGLGSAE. The whole CDR3 region reads CAWRLGLGSAETLYF.

About this clone: These gene names are mouse names. The CDR3 is cut off 4 residues early in the read; its end comes from the germline J gene. The V gene is TRBV13-3, the J gene TRBJ2-7; TRBD2 matches at 12 bases. This CDR3 is built from 13 residues. Germline V gene data show CDR1 as NNHDY and CDR2 as SYVADS. J gave up 2 bases and V 7 bases, and 1 base lay outside the gene matches. The CDR3 region is CASGTGGTYEQYF. The CDR3 bases that were read are TGTGCCAGCGGGACTGGGGGGACCTAT.

This clone has only a few counts. Germline and genes here are mouse. Sequencing ends 4 residues short of the CDR3 end; the germline J gene provides the rest. This chain uses TRBV31 with TRBJ2-1; possible D gene TRBD2, 5 bases. This CDR3 has 15 amino acids. Germline values: CDR1 GKSSPN, CDR2 SITVG. V dropped 0 bases and J dropped 4 bases, with 13 bases sitting between them. The CDR3 loop reads CAWSLGWALYAEQFF. The part of the CDR3 DNA that was read is TGTGCCTGGAGTCTAGGCTGGGCGCTGTATGCT.

There are a few counts of this clone. Gene names and germline match the mouse. Read sequence stops 4 residues before the CDR3 end, and the germline J gene provides the missing end. Additional DNA sequences in this sample encode the identical CDR3. The rearrangement joins TRBV31 to TRBJ2-7; 12 nucleotides match TRBD2. Germline CDR1 and CDR2: GKSSPN and SITVG. This CDR3 has 15 amino acids. The DNA read from the CDR3 is TGTGCCTGGAGTCCCGGGACTGGGGGGCCATAT. It translates to CAWSPGTGGPY. The CDR3 in its entirety is CAWSPGTGGPYEQYF.

This clone was seen more than once but under ten times. Gene labels here are mouse ones. The read falls 4 residues short of the CDR3 end, and the missing part is taken from the germline J gene. The rearrangement joins TRBV13-2 to TRBJ2-5, with 8 bases aligning to TRBD2. The V gene's germline CDR1 is NNHNN and CDR2 SYGAGS (reference sequence). V dropped 3 bases and J dropped 2; count of bases not matched to a gene: 8. This CDR3 comprises 16 residues. The CDR3 reads CASGGLGGGSQDTQYF. The CDR3 bases that were read are TGTGCCAGCGGTGGTCTGGGGGGAGGAAGCCAAGAC.

As to this clone: The germline and genes are mouse ones. Read coverage stops 4 residues before the CDR3 terminus; the germline J gene supplies the remainder. V and J are TRBV1 and TRBJ2-5; D is ambiguous. Germline loops: CDR1 NSQYPW, CDR2 LRSPGD (reference sequence). Trimming took 3 bases from V and 0 from J, leaving 4 bases between them. This CDR3 region has 13 residues. CDR3 sequence: CTCSAHNQDTQYF. The covered CDR3 bases are TGCACCTGCAGTGCCCATAACCAAGAC.

This clone was detected a few times. Mouse gene names apply. The read stops 4 residues short of the end of the CDR3; the missing end is completed from the germline J gene. This chain connects TRBV1 to TRBJ2-5, with 8 nucleotides matching TRBD2. This CDR3 comprises 16 residues. The germline V gene encodes CDR1 NSQYPW and CDR2 LRSPGD (reference sequence). The CDR3 DNA, read in part, is TGCACCTGCAGTGCAGAGGGGACTGGCAGGGTGGAC. Translated: CTCSAEGTGRVD. The CDR3 as a whole reads CTCSAEGTGRVDTQYF. Filled out from reference TRBV1 and TRBJ2-5, the complete variable domain reads VTLLEQNPRWRLVPRGQAVNLRCILKNSQYPWMSWYQQDLQKQLQWLFTLRSPGDKEVKSLPGADYLATRVTDTELRLQVANMSQGRTLYCTCSAEGTGRVDTQYFGPGTRLLVL.

Note on this clone: The gene names given are mouse names. The missing CDR3 end, 4 residues past where the read stops, is filled in from the germline J gene. This CDR3 is also generated by other DNA sequences in the sample. The rearrangement joins TRBV19 to TRBJ2-7; 8 nucleotides match TRBD2. Germline lookup yields CDR1 FNHDT and CDR2 SITEND (reference sequence). This CDR3 has 12 amino acids. The chain's CDR3 is CASTTGGYEQYF. The sequenced part of the CDR3 DNA is TGTGCCAGCACTACTGGGGGATAT.

To note about this clone: Germline and genes: mouse. The read stops 4 residues short of the end of the CDR3; the missing end is completed from the germline J gene. J is TRBJ1-2 and V is TRBV29; D possibly corresponds to TRBD1 (6 bases). Trimming shortened V by 6 bases and J by 4 bases, and 9 bases separated the two germline ends. Germline-derived CDR1 and CDR2 are MSHET and SYDVDS. CDR3 length equals 12 residues. The sequenced CDR3 bases are TGTGCTAGCAGCCGGGACACCTCC. Amino acids: CASSRDTS. The entire CDR3 is CASSRDTSDYTF.

This clone has more than one count but fewer than ten. All gene names here are mouse names. The observed sequence ends 4 residues before the CDR3 terminus, with the missing tail filled in from the germline J gene. This sequence joins TRBV13-3 and TRBJ2-4, with 9 positions matching TRBD2. The CDR3 consists of 13 residues. Germline values: CDR1 NNHDY, CDR2 SYVADS. The part of the CDR3 DNA that was read is TGTGCCAGCAGTAGGACTGGGGAAAAC. Translating gives CASSRTGEN. The CDR3 as a whole reads CASSRTGENTLYF.

This clone was picked up many times. Mouse gene names and germline throughout. The read falls 4 residues short of the CDR3 end, and the missing part is taken from the germline J gene. The chain is built from TRBV19 and TRBJ2-1; 8 bases line up with TRBD2. CDR1 and CDR2 from the germline V gene are FNHDT and SITEND (reference sequence). The CDR3 covers 15 residues. V shed 1 base, J shed 3 bases, and the junction held 3 bases outside the gene matches. The part of the CDR3 DNA that was read is TGTGCCAGCAGTATAAGGGACTGGTTCTATGCT. Its protein product is CASSIRDWFYA. The CDR3, in full, reads CASSIRDWFYAEQFF.